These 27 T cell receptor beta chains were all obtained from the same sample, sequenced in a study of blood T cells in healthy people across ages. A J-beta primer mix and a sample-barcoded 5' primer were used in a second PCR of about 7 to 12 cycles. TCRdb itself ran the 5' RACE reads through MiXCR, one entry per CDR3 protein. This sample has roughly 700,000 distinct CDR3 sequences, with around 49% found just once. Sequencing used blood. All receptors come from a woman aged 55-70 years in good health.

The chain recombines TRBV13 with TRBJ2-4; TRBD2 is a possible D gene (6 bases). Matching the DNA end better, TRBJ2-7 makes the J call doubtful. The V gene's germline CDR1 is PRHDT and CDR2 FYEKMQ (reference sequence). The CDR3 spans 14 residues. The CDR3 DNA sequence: TGTGCCAGCAGCTCCCGGGGGAGTTATGCCGAGCAGTACTTC. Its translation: CASSSRGSYAEQYF.

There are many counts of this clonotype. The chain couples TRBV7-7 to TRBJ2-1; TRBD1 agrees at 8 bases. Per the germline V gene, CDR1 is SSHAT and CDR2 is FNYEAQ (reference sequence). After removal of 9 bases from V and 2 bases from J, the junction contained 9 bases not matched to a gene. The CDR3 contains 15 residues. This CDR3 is CARTDGQGTYNEQFF. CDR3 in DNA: TGTGCCAGAACCGACGGACAGGGAACCTACAATGAGCAGTTCTTC.

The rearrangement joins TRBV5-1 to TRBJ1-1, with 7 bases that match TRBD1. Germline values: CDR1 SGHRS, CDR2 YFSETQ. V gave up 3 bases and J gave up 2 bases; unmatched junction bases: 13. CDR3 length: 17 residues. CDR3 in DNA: TGCGCCAGCAGCTATCGCGTAAGACAGGGATCAAACACTGAAGCTTTCTTT. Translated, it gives CASSYRVRQGSNTEAFF.

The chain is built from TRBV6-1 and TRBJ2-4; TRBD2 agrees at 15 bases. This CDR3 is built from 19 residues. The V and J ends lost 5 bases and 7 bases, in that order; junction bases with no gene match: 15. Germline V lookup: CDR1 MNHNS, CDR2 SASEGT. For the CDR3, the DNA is TGTGCCAGCAGTCCTATAGGAACCGGGACTAGCGGGAGGAGGAACATTCAGTACTTC. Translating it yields CASSPIGTGTSGRRNIQYF.

The CDR3 DNA sequence: TGTGCCAGCAGTTTAAGGACTAGCGGGTCTTCCTACGAGCAGTACTTC. Translated: CASSLRTSGSSYEQYF. The chain joins TRBV27 to TRBJ2-4, with 11 bases lining up with TRBD2. TRBJ2-7 matches the DNA end more closely, so the J call is doubtful. The CDR3 runs 16 residues. Germline V gives CDR1 MNHEY, CDR2 SMNVEV (reference sequence).

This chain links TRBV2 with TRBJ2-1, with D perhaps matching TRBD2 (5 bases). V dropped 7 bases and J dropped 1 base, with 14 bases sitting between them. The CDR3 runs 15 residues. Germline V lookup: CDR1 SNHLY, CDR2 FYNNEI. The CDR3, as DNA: TGTGCCAGCACCGAGGGTAGGGTGTCCTACAATGAGCAGTTCTTC. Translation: CASTEGRVSYNEQFF. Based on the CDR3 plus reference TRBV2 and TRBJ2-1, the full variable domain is EPEVTQTPSHQVTQMGQEVILRCVPISNHLYFYWYRQILGQKVEFLVSFYNNEISEKSEIFDDQFSVERPDGSNFTLKIRSTKLEDSAMYFCASTEGRVSYNEQFFGPGTRLTVL.

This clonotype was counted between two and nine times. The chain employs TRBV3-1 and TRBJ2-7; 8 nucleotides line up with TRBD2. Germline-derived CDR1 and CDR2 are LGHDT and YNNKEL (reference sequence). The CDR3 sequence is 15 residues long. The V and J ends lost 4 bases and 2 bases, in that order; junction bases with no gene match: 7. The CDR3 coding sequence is TGTGCCAGCAGCCCCCCGGGACTAGAGACCTACGAGCAGTACTTC. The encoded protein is CASSPPGLETYEQYF.

CDR3 coding DNA: TGTGCCAGCAGTAGTTGGGGACAGGGAGATACCGGGGAGCTGTTTTTT. Translated: CASSSWGQGDTGELFF. The V and J genes are TRBV6-5 and TRBJ2-2, with 9 bases identical to TRBD1. J was trimmed by 5 bases and V by 5 bases; bases with no gene match: 9. Germline-derived CDR1 and CDR2 are MNHEY and SVGAGI. The CDR3 has 16 amino acids.

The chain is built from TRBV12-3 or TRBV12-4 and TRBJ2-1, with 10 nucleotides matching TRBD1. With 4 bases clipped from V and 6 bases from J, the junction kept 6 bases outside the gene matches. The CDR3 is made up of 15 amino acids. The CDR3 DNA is TGTGCCAGCAGTTCGGGACAGGGGTCGGGCAATGAGCAGTTCTTC. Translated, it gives CASSSGQGSGNEQFF.

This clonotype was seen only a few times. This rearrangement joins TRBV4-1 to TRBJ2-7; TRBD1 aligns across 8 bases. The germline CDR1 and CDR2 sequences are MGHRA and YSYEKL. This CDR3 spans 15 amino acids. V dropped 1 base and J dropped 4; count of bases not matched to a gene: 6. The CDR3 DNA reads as TGCGCCAGCAGCCAAGGGACAGGGATTGCGTACGAGCAGTACTTC. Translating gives CASSQGTGIAYEQYF.

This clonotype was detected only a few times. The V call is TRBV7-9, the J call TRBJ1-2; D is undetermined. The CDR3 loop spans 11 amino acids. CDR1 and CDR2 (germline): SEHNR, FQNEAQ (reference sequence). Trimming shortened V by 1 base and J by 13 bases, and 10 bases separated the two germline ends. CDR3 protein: CASSLGLGRTF. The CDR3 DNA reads TGTGCCAGCAGCTTAGGGTTGGGTCGCACCTTC.

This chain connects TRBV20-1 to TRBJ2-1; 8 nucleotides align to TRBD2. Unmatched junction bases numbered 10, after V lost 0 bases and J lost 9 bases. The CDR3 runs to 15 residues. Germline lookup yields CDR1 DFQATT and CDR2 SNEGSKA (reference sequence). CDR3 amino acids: CSARDTSGSVTEQFF. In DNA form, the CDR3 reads TGCAGTGCTAGAGACACCAGCGGGAGCGTAACTGAGCAGTTCTTC.

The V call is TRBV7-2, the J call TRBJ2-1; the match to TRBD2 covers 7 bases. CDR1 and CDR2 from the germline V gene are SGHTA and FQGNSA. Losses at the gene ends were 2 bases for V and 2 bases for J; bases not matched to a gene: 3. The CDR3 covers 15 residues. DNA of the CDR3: TGTGCCAGCAGCTTATTCGGGACTACCTACAATGAGCAGTTCTTC. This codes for CASSLFGTTYNEQFF.

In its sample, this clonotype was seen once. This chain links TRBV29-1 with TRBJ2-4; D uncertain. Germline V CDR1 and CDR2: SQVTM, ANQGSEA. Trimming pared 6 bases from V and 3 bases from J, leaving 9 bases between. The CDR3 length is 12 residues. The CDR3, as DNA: TGCAGCGTCCGAGGCGGCAAAAACATTCAGTACTTC. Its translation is CSVRGGKNIQYF. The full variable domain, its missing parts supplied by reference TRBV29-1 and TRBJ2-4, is SAVISQKPSRDICQRGTSLTIQCQVDSQVTMMFWYRQQPGQSLTLIATANQGSEATYESGFVIDKFPISRPNLTFSTLTVSNMSPEDSSIYLCSVRGGKNIQYFGAGTRLSVL.

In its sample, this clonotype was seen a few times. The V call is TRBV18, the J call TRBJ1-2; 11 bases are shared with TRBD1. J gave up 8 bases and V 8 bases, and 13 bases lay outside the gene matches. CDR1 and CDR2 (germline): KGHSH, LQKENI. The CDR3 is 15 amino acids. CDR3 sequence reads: CASTPGQGAMVGYTF. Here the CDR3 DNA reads TGTGCCAGCACTCCAGGACAGGGGGCGATGGTCGGCTACACCTTC. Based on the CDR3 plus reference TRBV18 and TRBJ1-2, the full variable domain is NAGVMQNPRHLVRRRGQEARLRCSPMKGHSHVYWYRQLPEEGLKFMVYLQKENIIDESGMPKERFSAEFPKEGPSILRIQQVVRGDSAAYFCASTPGQGAMVGYTFGSGTRLTVV.

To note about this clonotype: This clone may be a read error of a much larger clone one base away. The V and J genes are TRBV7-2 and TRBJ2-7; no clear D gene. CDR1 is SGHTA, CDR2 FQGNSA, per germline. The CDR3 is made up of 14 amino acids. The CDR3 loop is CASSGGEKSYGQYF. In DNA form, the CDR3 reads TGTGCCAGCAGCGGCGGAGAAAAAAGCTACGGGCAGTACTTC.

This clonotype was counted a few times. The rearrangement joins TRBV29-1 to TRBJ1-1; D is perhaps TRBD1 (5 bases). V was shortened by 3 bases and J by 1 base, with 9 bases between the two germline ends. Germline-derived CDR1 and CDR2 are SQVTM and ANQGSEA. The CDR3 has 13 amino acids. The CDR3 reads CSVERGSNTEAFF. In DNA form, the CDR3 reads TGCAGCGTTGAGCGGGGGTCGAACACTGAAGCTTTCTTT.

The CDR3 spells CSVEARREGFYEQYF. In nucleotides, the CDR3 is TGCAGCGTTGAAGCGCGTCGGGAGGGCTTCTACGAGCAGTACTTC. The rearrangement joins TRBV29-1 to TRBJ2-7; 8 bases are a match to TRBD2. Trimming cost V 1 base and J 3 bases; bases outside gene matches: 8. The length of the CDR3 is 15 residues. The germline gives CDR1 SQVTM, CDR2 ANQGSEA.

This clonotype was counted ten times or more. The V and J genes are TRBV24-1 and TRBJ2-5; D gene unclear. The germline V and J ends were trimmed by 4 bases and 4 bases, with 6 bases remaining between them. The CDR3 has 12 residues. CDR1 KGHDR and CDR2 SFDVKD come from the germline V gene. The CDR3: CATSDSLETQYF. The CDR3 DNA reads TGTGCCACCAGTGACAGCTTAGAGACCCAGTACTTC.

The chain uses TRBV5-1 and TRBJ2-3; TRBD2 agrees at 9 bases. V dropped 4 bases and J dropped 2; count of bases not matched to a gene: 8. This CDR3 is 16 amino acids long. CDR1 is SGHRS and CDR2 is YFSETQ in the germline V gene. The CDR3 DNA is TGCGCCAGCAGCCTAGGGACTAGCCGACTCACAGATACGCAGTATTTT. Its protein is CASSLGTSRLTDTQYF.

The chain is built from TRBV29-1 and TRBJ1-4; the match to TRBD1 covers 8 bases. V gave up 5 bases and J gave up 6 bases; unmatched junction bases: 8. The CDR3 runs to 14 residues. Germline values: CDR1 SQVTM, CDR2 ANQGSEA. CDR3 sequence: CSVLGRGRDEKLFF. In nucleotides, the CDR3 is TGCAGCGTTCTGGGCAGGGGGCGGGATGAAAAACTGTTTTTT.

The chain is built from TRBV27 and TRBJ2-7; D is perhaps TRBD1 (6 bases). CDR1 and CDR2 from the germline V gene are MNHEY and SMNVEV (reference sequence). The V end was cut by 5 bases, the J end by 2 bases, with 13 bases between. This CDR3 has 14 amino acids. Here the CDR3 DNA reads TGTGCCAGCAGTCCTCAGACAGGCCCCTACGAGCAGTACTTC. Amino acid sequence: CASSPQTGPYEQYF.

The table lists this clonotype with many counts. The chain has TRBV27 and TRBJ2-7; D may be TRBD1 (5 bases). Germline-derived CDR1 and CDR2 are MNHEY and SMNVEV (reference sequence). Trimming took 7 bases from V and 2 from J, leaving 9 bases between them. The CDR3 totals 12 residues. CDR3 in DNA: TGTGCCAGCATTGGGGCTACCTACGAGCAGTACTTC. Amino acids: CASIGATYEQYF.

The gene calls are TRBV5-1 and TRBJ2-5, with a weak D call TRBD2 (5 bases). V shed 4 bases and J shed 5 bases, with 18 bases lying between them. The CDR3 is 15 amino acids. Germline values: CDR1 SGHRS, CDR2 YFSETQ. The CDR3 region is CASSAEVGMEETQYF. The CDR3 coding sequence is TGCGCCAGCAGCGCGGAGGTGGGGATGGAGGAGACCCAGTACTTC.

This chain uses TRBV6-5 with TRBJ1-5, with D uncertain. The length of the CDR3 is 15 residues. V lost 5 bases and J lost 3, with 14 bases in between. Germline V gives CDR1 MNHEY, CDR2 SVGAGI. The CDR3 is CASSNGRSSNQPQHF. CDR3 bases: TGTGCCAGCAGTAATGGACGGAGCTCCAATCAGCCCCAGCATTTT.

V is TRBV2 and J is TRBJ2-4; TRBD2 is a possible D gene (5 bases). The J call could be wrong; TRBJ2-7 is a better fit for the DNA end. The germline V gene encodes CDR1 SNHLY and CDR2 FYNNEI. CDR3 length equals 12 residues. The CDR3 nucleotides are TGTGCCAGCAGTACCGGGGTATCCGAGCAGTACTTC. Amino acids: CASSTGVSEQYF.

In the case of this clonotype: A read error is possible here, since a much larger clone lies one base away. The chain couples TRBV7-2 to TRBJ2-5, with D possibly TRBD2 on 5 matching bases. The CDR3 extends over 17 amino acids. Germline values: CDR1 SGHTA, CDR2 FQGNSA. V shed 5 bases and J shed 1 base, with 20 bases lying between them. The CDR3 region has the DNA TGTGCCAGCAGCGTCCCGGCCGGGATAGGGTCCCAAGAGACCCAGTACTTC. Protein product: CASSVPAGIGSQETQYF.